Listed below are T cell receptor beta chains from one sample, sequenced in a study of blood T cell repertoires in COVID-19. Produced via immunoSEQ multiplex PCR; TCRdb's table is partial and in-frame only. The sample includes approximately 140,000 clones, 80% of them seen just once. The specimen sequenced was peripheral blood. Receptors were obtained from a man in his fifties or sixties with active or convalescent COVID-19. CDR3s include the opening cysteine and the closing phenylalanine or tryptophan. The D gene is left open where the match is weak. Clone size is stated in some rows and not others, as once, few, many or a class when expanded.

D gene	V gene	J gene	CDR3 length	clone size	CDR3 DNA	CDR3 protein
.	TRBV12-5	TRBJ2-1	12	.	TGTGCTAGTGGTTTGGAAGGCGGGGAGTCGTTCTTC	CASGLEGGESFF
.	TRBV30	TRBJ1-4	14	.	TGTGCCTGGAGTCAGGGGAGCGTTAATGAAAAACTGTTTTTT	CAWSQGSVNEKLFF
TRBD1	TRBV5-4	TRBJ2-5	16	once	TGTGCCAGCAGCGCTAGGACAGGGGGCAGGCAAGAGACCCAGTACTTC	CASSARTGGRQETQYF
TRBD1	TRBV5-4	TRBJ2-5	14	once	TGTGCCAGCAGCGTTCCGGGACAGCAAGAGACCCAGTACTTC	CASSVPGQQETQYF
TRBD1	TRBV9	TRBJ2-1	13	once	TGTGCCAGCAGCGGGACAGGGCAGAATGAGCAGTTCTTC	CASSGTGQNEQFF
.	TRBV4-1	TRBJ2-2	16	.	TGCGCCAGCAGTCAAGGGTGGGGCGGTTACACCGGGGAGCTGTTTTTT	CASSQGWGGYTGELFF
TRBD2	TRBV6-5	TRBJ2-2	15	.	TGTGCCAGCAACGGACTAGCGGGACACACCGGGGAGCTGTTTTTT	CASNGLAGHTGELFF
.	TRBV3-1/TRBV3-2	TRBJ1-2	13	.	TGTGCCAGCAGCCGAACGCCGGGGGACGGCTACACCTTC	CASSRTPGDGYTF
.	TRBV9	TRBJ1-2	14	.	TGTGCCAGCAGCGTAGTGGAGGGCCACTATGGCTACACCTTC	CASSVVEGHYGYTF
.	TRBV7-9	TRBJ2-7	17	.	TGTGCCAGCAGCTTAGGGTTGGGCAGCCAGCCCTCCTACGAGCAGTACTTC	CASSLGLGSQPSYEQYF
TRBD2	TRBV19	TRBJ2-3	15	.	TGTGCCAGTAGTATGGTAGCGGGAGTGGCAGATACGCAGTATTTT	CASSMVAGVADTQYF
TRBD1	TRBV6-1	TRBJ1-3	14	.	TGTGCCAGCAGTGAAGAGGCAGGGGGCGACACCATATATTTT	CASSEEAGGDTIYF
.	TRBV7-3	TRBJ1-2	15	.	TGTGCCAGCAGCTCCCGGGGAGGGACTAACTATGGCTACACCTTC	CASSSRGGTNYGYTF
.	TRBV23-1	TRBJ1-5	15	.	TGCGCCAGCAGTCAATTCACGCGTGACAATCAGCCCCAGCATTTT	CASSQFTRDNQPQHF
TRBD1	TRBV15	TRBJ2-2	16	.	TGTGCCACCAGCACTGACAGGGCGACCAACACCGGGGAGCTGTTTTTT	CATSTDRATNTGELFF
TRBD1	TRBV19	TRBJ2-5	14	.	TGTGCCAGTAGTACGACAGGGGGCGGGGAGACCCAGTACTTC	CASSTTGGGETQYF
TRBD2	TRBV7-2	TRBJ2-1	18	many	TGTGCCAGCAGCTCCCCGCTCGGGCTAGCGGGAGGGTACAATGAGCAGTTCTTC	CASSSPLGLAGGYNEQFF
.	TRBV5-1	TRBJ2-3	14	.	TGCGCCAGCAGCGGAGTCACAGGGACAGATACGCAGTATTTT	CASSGVTGTDTQYF
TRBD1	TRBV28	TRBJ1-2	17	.	TGTGCCAGCAATTCAGGGACAGCAATTCCTTCGAACTATGGCTACACCTTC	CASNSGTAIPSNYGYTF
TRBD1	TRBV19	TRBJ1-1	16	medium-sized	TGTGCCAGTAGTAGTGAGGCGGCGACAGGGGTCACTGAAGCTTTCTTT	CASSSEAATGVTEAFF
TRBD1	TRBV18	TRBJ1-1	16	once	TGTGCCAGCTCACCCGGGACAGGGGATATATCCGCTGAAGCTTTCTTT	CASSPGTGDISAEAFF
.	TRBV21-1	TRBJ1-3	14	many	.	CASTSWGTGNTIYF
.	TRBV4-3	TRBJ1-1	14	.	TGCGCCAGCAGCCTTACAGGGAAGAACACTGAAGCTTTCTTT	CASSLTGKNTEAFF
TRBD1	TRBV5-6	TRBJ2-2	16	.	TGTGCCAGCAGCTCCGGGACAGGGGATGAGGCCGGGGAGCTGTTTTTT	CASSSGTGDEAGELFF
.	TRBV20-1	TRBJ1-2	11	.	TGCAGTGCTACAGTGGACTATGGCTACACCTTC	CSATVDYGYTF
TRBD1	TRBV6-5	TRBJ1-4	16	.	TGTGCCAGCAGTTTATTCTTAGGACAGGCCGCTGAAAAACTGTTTTTT	CASSLFLGQAAEKLFF
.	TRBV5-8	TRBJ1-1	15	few	TGTGCCAGCAGCTTGACACGGACGGGAAACACTGAAGCTTTCTTT	CASSLTRTGNTEAFF
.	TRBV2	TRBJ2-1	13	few	TGTGCCAGCAACGACAGATCCTGGGGTGAGCAGTTCTTC	CASNDRSWGEQFF
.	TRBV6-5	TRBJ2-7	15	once	TGTGCCAGCACCTCTTGGGCAGGGGATGATTACGAGCAGTACTTC	CASTSWAGDDYEQYF
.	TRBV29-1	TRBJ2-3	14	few	TGCAGCGTTGACGCCGGCGGGAGCACAGATACGCAGTATTTT	CSVDAGGSTDTQYF
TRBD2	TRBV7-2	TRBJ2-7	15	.	TGTGCCAGCAGCCTAACGCTAGCGGGTTCCTACGAGCAGTACTTC	CASSLTLAGSYEQYF
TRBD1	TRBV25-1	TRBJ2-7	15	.	TGTGCCAGCAGTGACTCCAGGGGGCTGTCCTACGAGCAGTACTTC	CASSDSRGLSYEQYF
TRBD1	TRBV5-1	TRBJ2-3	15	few	TGCGCCAGCAGCCCCCAGGGGGTCGGCACAGATACGCAGTATTTT	CASSPQGVGTDTQYF
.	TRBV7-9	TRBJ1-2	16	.	TGTGCCAGCAGCTTAGCGATGCAGGGAGGGTACTATGGCTACACCTTC	CASSLAMQGGYYGYTF
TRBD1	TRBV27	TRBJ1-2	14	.	TGTGCCAGCAGTTTAAGGGGACAGGGTTACGGCTACACCTTC	CASSLRGQGYGYTF
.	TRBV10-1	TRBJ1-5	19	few	TGCGCCAGCAGTGAGTCGGGCATTTATTCCAAGAATAGCAATCAGCCCCAGCATTTT	CASSESGIYSKNSNQPQHF
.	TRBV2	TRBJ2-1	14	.	TGTGCCAGCAGTCTCCAACTATATACAACCGAGCAGTTCTTC	CASSLQLYTTEQFF
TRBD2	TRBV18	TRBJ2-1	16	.	TGTGCCAGCTCGCCCGGGACTAGCGGGTTGTACAATGAGCAGTTCTTC	CASSPGTSGLYNEQFF
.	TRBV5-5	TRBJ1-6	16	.	TGTGCCAGCAGCAACCTCGGGGCGGGGGGTAATTCACCCCTCCACTTT	CASSNLGAGGNSPLHF
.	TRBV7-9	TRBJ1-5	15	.	TGTGCCAGCAGCTTATCAGGGGAGAGCAATCAGCCCCAGCATTTT	CASSLSGESNQPQHF
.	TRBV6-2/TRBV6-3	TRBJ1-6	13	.	TGTGCCAGCAGTTACTCGGCGGATTCACCCCTCCACTTT	CASSYSADSPLHF
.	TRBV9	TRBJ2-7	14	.	TGTGCCAGCAGCGAGCTAGGCAGCTCCTACGAGCAGTACTTC	CASSELGSSYEQYF
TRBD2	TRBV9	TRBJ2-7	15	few	TGTGCCAGCAGCCCCTGGGGGGGGAGCGGCTACGAGCAGTACTTC	CASSPWGGSGYEQYF
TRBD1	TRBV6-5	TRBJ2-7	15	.	TGTGCCAGCAACGCCCCGGGACAGGGAACCTACGAGCAGTACTTC	CASNAPGQGTYEQYF
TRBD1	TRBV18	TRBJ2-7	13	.	TGTGCCAGCTCACGGGACAGGGAGTACGAGCAGTACTTC	CASSRDREYEQYF
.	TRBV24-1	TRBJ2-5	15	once	TGTGCCACCAGTGATTGGCAGGGGATCCAAGAGACCCAGTACTTC	CATSDWQGIQETQYF
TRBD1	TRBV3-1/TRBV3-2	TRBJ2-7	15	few	TGTGCCAGCAGCCAAGTGGGGACAGGGGTTTACGAGCAGTACTTC	CASSQVGTGVYEQYF
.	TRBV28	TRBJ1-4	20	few	TGTGCCAGCACCCCGCCCCCCCAGGGAGGGGGGTGGGGATACTACGAAAAACTGTTTTTT	CASTPPPQGGGWGYYEKLFF
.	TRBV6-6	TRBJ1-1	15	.	TGTGCCAGCAGTTACCCATCAACAGTGAACACTGAAGCTTTCTTT	CASSYPSTVNTEAFF